This record covers a single TCR beta chain. No antigen is known for it. No qualities accompany the bases; no much larger clone lies one base away. The sample originates from a study of cytomegalovirus exposure and HLA in healthy donors (dated by TCRdb to the late 2010s). A note on the overall study: According to an earlier analysis of 550 to 750 of the donors, 150 million to 200 million T cells yielded 117 million unique TCR beta sequences and about 300 Gb of sequence data. A later analysis re-analyzed previously published TCR beta repertoires from 650 to 800 donors and added high-resolution HLA genotyping to study TCR occurrence patterns. The study profiled the T cell repertoires of under 850 subjects by immunosequencing and related them to cytomegalovirus serostatus. The genetic ancestry cluster associated with self-reported Caucasian donors included roughly four fifths of the roughly 360 genotyped donors. In the later analysis, no new phenotypic data were used to find candidate immune exposures; instead, reliance was placed on TCR beta sequences and their occurrence across donors. On average, roughly 240,000 unique TCR beta nucleotide sequences were sequenced per donor among roughly 430 genotyped donors of the cohort, with around 19% of those sequences being non-productive. Donor age, sex, ethnicity and CMV serostatus were compiled together with the repertoire data. Both class I and class II loci were covered by HLA typing, at four-digit resolution. Roughly 5 DR-DQ haplotypes were handled as single units for association and clustering because linkage in the cohort was strong. An early release that covered approximately 600 HLA-typed donors contained about 300 gigabases of sequencing data and tens of millions of unique TCR sequences. The number of donors typed differed by locus, with roughly 620-630 for A, B, C, DRB1 and DQB1, more than 500 for DQA1, under 610 for DPA1, and about 450 for DPB1. In addition to the first cohort of roughly 700 subjects, a separate validation cohort of approximately 110 different subjects was used. An earlier analysis of several hundred of the donors applied high-throughput TCR beta sequencing to assess whether each TCR beta V gene segment acted as functional or pseudogenic. To predict cytomegalovirus infection status, the study combined high-throughput TCR immunosequencing, statistical association of individual TCRs with disease status, and machine learning. The study aimed to test whether cataloging public T cell receptors could reveal signatures of past pathogen exposure. A later genetic analysis took genome-wide SNP genotypes for 398 of the 666 donors and used that subset as a discovery cohort. Every discovery cohort repertoire had been produced on one sequencing platform.

V is shortened by 4 bases, J by 2 bases, and the region joining them spans 13 bases. CDR1 and CDR2 are read off the germline V gene as SNHLY and FYNNEI. There are 15 amino acids in the CDR3, from cysteine to phenylalanine inclusive. The DNA shown is the 45-base CDR3, in frame from base 1. The cohort comprised fewer than 700 healthy bone marrow donors. Cohort members were all nominally healthy when sampled, although unrecorded immune exposures were likely present. The donor tested CMV seronegative and was one of the 352 seronegative cohort members. Each donor provided a peripheral blood sample, and peripheral blood mononuclear cells were used for TCR beta sequencing. Genomic DNA extraction from the blood cell samples was performed with the Qiagen DNeasy Blood Extraction Kit. On the study overall, not on this receptor specifically: At a false discovery rate of 0.05, a later analysis linked around 17,000 TCR beta sequences to specific HLA alleles. The authors suggested that the approach could potentially be generalized to other disease states and immunological phenotypes. In a later analysis, the rate of TCR association differed among HLA loci, with DRB1 alleles having the most associated TCRs and HLA-C alleles having the fewest. The classifier was reported to diagnose cytomegalovirus status with high specificity and sensitivity in both the original cohort and the validation cohort. The study listed 150 to 200 TCR beta chains as associated with cytomegalovirus. Correlated functional status among segregating V segments might be attributable to linkage disequilibrium, but an unknown experimental factor could not be ruled out. In vitro tests confirmed that a few of the cytomegalovirus-associated TCR beta chains recognize cytomegalovirus antigens. A cluster of highly shared sequence variants was judged likely to be a technical artifact of the sequencing pipeline. A later analysis reported that several top co-occurrence clusters appeared linked to parvovirus B19, influenza, CMV and Epstein-Barr virus. Roughly 15 rarely observed V segments, including chromosome 9 orphons, were excluded from the earlier analysis of approximately 600 of the donors because counts were too low. While some public TCRs were present in many individuals, most TCR sequences turned up only very rarely across donors. Some IMGT-functional V segments, including TRBV6-2 and TRBV6-3, could not be distinguished by the 87-base-pair reads and were therefore excluded. A further reported finding was that TCR beta sequences accurately predicted the HLA-A and HLA-B alleles for most subjects in the first cohort. Sequencing depth was assumed to be roughly uniform across donors in the presence/absence analyses, though that assumption may not hold. A later genetic analysis associated a missense DCLRE1C variant with V-gene and J-gene trimming of TCR beta chains, and an independent cohort replicated the association. HLA typing was unavailable for some donors at each locus, so association tests used only the typed subset. Compared with the approximately 720-donor mean, donors in an Asian-associated ancestry cluster had fewer N-insertions in productive TCRs, according to a later genetic analysis. In this cohort, only TCR beta chains were sequenced, and detectable features were limited by the absence of alpha or paired-chain data. Immune exposure information for the cohort was limited to CMV serostatus. A later analysis found that most CMV-associated TCR beta chains appeared HLA-restricted, with HLA associations seemingly driven largely by CMV exposure. Broadly in line with IMGT annotations, most TCR beta V segments showed up in productive rearrangements about 87% or about 30% of the time in an earlier analysis of a few hundred of the donors. In a later analysis, HLA-associated TCR beta chains showed more clonal expansion and lower generation probabilities than non-associated chains that were equally common. Strong co-occurrence of HLA alleles, especially DR and DQ, made assigning TCR associations to individual alleles difficult.

Preparation of the library involved the immunoSEQ multiplex PCR assay. The multiplex PCR relied on a mix of 60 forward primers for TCR Vbeta segments and 13 reverse primers for TCR Jbeta segments. The CDR3 region of rearranged TCR beta genes was amplified from genomic DNA by a multiplex PCR assay. Amplified TCR beta libraries were sequenced as 87-base-pair reads on the Illumina HiSeq System. In the source study's methods: A later analysis counted about 82 million unique TCR beta chains across the 670 or so repertoires, and approximately 11 million of these chains were shared by at least two donors. Raw reads were error-corrected and collapsed into unique sequences with a nearest-neighbor algorithm that merged closely related sequences to remove PCR and sequencing errors. CDR3 sequences were aligned to IMGT reference sequences to assign V, D and J gene segments. Each retained sequence needed at least a six-nucleotide match to both a V gene segment and a J gene segment. A rearrangement was called productive if the CDR3 had no stop codons and remained in frame with V and J, and every other rearrangement was called non-productive. Following IMGT convention, CDR3 was defined as the stretch from the second conserved V-encoded cysteine to the conserved J-encoded phenylalanine. In an earlier analysis of around 540 of the donors, sequences lacking an unambiguous match to a single V gene segment were excluded. An earlier analysis of under 750 of the donors called V segments functional above 56.7% productive rearrangements and segregating when the between-donor standard deviation exceeded 5%. To diagnose cytomegalovirus status from the catalog of TCR beta chain sequences, a statistical classification framework was built. A later analysis assigned V and J genes by comparing TCR nucleotide sequences with IMGT/GENE-DB human TR gene sequences. The TCRdist pipeline was used in a later analysis to assign CDR3 sequences and most-parsimonious VDJ recombination scenarios. A later analysis defined each TCR beta chain by its CDR3 amino acid sequence plus V-gene family, and excluded reads lacking a unique V-gene family. In a later analysis, fewer than 600 highly shared, low-generation-probability nucleotide sequences were removed to address suspected cross-contamination and a sequencing artifact. A later analysis calculated a clonal expansion index for each public chain from normalized within-repertoire ranks of inferred template counts. A later analysis computed generation probabilities with a VDJ recombination model fitted to out-of-frame rearrangements, and checked the results against IGoR. Hypergeometric tests were used in a later analysis to score TCR-TCR, TCR-HLA and TCR-CMV co-occurrence, with a repertoire-size bias correction applied to the TCR pairs. In a later analysis, false discovery rates were estimated by permuting HLA or CMV assignments 20 times. In a later analysis, co-occurring TCRs were grouped using DBSCAN, and TCRdist sequence similarity was added for clustering within HLA-allele-positive subsets. Co-occurrence clustering excluded repertoires with fewer than 30,000 or more than 120,000 public chains, plus five with anomalous nucleotide sharing. What TCRdb holds here is the immuneACCESS table cut down to in-frame rearrangements. Part of the clones is not present; checked against another copy, under half of the missing clones reflect an unresolved V gene, and the others are unexplained. That table supplies the V and J calls and clone size; D and trimming were determined from the DNA. The sample contains over 80,000 clones, about three quarters of them found a single time. 6% of the sample is taken by the ten largest.

Sequenced: PBMCs. This clonotype was obtained from a female donor in good health and CMV-seronegative. The V and J segments used are TRBV2 and TRBJ2-3; TRBD2 is possibly the D segment (7 matching bases). The CDR3 region has the sequence CASSAEGGTTDTQYF. The base sequence is TGTGCCAGCAGTGCGGAGGGGGGGACCACAGATACGCAGTATTTT.